The clone carrying this T cell receptor beta chain appeared a single time. Its antigen is as yet unknown. Generated by immunoSEQ multiplex PCR, the TCRdb table keeps only in-frame clones and is missing some. The sample holds 200,000 to 250,000 clones, 88% seen once. The data stem from a study of cytomegalovirus exposure and HLA in healthy donors. For the study at large: The 100 to 150 validation repertoires, a later analysis reported, used the same platform as the roughly 650 repertoires from the first cohort.

This CDR3 contains 13 residues. Germline V CDR1 and CDR2: SGDLS, YYNGEE. The V gene lost 1 base and the J gene lost 4 bases, with 8 bases spanning the gap. The study's findings and limits: One later analysis, an examination of the roughly 130 validation repertoires, found that first-cohort TCR clusters tended to co-occur in them. Most TCR sequences proved rare, with some public TCRs found in many donors.

This clonotype originated in a woman aged 18-29 years in good health and CMV-seronegative. The J gene is TRBJ2-5, the V gene TRBV9; D perhaps matches TRBD1 (6 bases). The specimen sequenced was PBMCs. The CDR3 DNA sequence: TGTGCCAGCAGCGTAACGGACAGAGAGACCCAGTACTTC. Translated: CASSVTDRETQYF.